The rows below give T cell receptor beta chains drawn from one sample of a study of T cells after posttransplantation cyclophosphamide. Sequencing used immunoSEQ multiplex PCR; TCRdb keeps in-frame clones, though not all of them. This table holds approximately 3,800 clones, 80% to 90% found once. Sequencing used PBMCs, obtained after an allogeneic stem cell transplant with post-transplant cyclophosphamide. The receptors come from a female patient aged 50-59 years who received an allogeneic stem cell transplant from a related donor, was CMV-positive, and had no GVHD. Some T cells may have originated in the graft donor. Both conserved end residues are trimmed from each CDR3. D genes are given only for firm matches.

V gene: TRBV19; J gene: TRBJ2-3; D gene: TRBD2; CDR3 protein: ASSPSSGSTDTQY
V gene: TRBV12-5; J gene: TRBJ2-3; D gene: .; CDR3 protein: ASGPGVDTQY
V gene: TRBV6-1; J gene: TRBJ2-2; D gene: TRBD2; CDR3 protein: ASSALAGGNTGELF
V gene: TRBV6-6; J gene: TRBJ1-4; D gene: TRBD1; CDR3 protein: ASSLPGGTNEKLF
V gene: TRBV19; J gene: TRBJ1-2; D gene: TRBD1; CDR3 protein: ASSSGPGGVYGYT
V gene: TRBV6-1; J gene: TRBJ1-1; D gene: .; CDR3 protein: ASSEVGSGVTEAF
V gene: TRBV6-1; J gene: TRBJ1-1; D gene: .; CDR3 protein: ATGPLDMGTEAF
V gene: TRBV28; J gene: TRBJ2-5; D gene: TRBD1; CDR3 protein: ASSTSDREDQY
V gene: TRBV7-2; J gene: TRBJ2-7; D gene: TRBD1; CDR3 protein: ASSPGQELSYEQY
V gene: TRBV28; J gene: TRBJ1-5; D gene: .; CDR3 protein: ASSMTQQPQH
V gene: TRBV6-5; J gene: TRBJ2-1; D gene: .; CDR3 protein: ASSYHRQPEGNEQF
V gene: TRBV5-1; J gene: TRBJ2-7; D gene: TRBD2; CDR3 protein: ASSLDLAGGWAYEQY
V gene: TRBV15; J gene: TRBJ2-7; D gene: .; CDR3 protein: ATSKEGLGEQY
V gene: TRBV7-9; J gene: TRBJ2-1; D gene: .; CDR3 protein: ASSLHTSSYNEQF
V gene: TRBV7-6; J gene: TRBJ1-6; D gene: TRBD1; CDR3 protein: ASSPTRTGRDNSPLH
V gene: TRBV19; J gene: TRBJ2-3; D gene: TRBD1; CDR3 protein: ASTSRDRYTDTQY
V gene: TRBV11-3; J gene: TRBJ2-1; D gene: .; CDR3 protein: ASSLDRPSSGDEQF
V gene: TRBV6-4; J gene: TRBJ2-1; D gene: .; CDR3 protein: ASSDDSNTMTQF
V gene: TRBV5-1; J gene: TRBJ2-2; D gene: .; CDR3 protein: ASRDQTVRATGELF
V gene: TRBV5-4; J gene: TRBJ2-1; D gene: TRBD1; CDR3 protein: ASSLWYRGLYNEQF
V gene: TRBV25-1; J gene: TRBJ1-6; D gene: .; CDR3 protein: ASSDLGGPNSPLH
V gene: TRBV7-2; J gene: TRBJ1-6; D gene: .; CDR3 protein: ASSWAGGGNSPLH
V gene: TRBV5-4; J gene: TRBJ2-1; D gene: TRBD2; CDR3 protein: ASSLGGGTNEQF
V gene: TRBV19; J gene: TRBJ2-3; D gene: TRBD1; CDR3 protein: ASKTRGQGTTHGDTQY
V gene: TRBV5-6; J gene: TRBJ2-3; D gene: .; CDR3 protein: ASSLPGVLLTDTQY
V gene: TRBV19; J gene: TRBJ1-2; D gene: TRBD1; CDR3 protein: ASSITNRGNYGYT
V gene: TRBV30; J gene: TRBJ1-4; D gene: .; CDR3 protein: AWSIGEKLF
V gene: TRBV18; J gene: TRBJ2-1; D gene: TRBD1; CDR3 protein: ASSSGQGINNEQF
V gene: TRBV7-9; J gene: TRBJ2-1; D gene: .; CDR3 protein: ASSRVGGSYNEQF
V gene: TRBV6-6; J gene: TRBJ2-7; D gene: .; CDR3 protein: ASSAQQDLNYEQY
V gene: TRBV27; J gene: TRBJ1-5; D gene: .; CDR3 protein: ASSLRGTGKYSNQPQH
V gene: TRBV6-5; J gene: TRBJ1-2; D gene: TRBD1; CDR3 protein: ASSRQGLGGYT
V gene: TRBV6-5; J gene: TRBJ1-5; D gene: .; CDR3 protein: ASSTRVGNQPQH
V gene: TRBV18; J gene: TRBJ2-3; D gene: TRBD2; CDR3 protein: ASSPPLADTDTQY
V gene: TRBV4-2; J gene: TRBJ2-3; D gene: TRBD2; CDR3 protein: ASSQEIRLADDFSTDTQY
V gene: TRBV9; J gene: TRBJ2-1; D gene: .; CDR3 protein: ASSVVTSSYNEQF
V gene: TRBV7-6; J gene: TRBJ1-1; D gene: .; CDR3 protein: ASSPQINTEAF
V gene: TRBV19; J gene: TRBJ1-5; D gene: TRBD1; CDR3 protein: ASTPDRGKDLNQPQH
V gene: TRBV6-5; J gene: TRBJ2-7; D gene: TRBD1; CDR3 protein: ASSPRDRDGEQY
V gene: TRBV2; J gene: TRBJ2-1; D gene: .; CDR3 protein: ASSAGTLYNEQF
V gene: TRBV7-9; J gene: TRBJ1-1; D gene: TRBD1; CDR3 protein: ASSLTTGGSAF
V gene: TRBV11-2; J gene: TRBJ1-1; D gene: .; CDR3 protein: ASSYIQMNTEAF
V gene: TRBV28; J gene: TRBJ2-7; D gene: .; CDR3 protein: ASTKQGSYEQY
V gene: TRBV18; J gene: TRBJ2-3; D gene: TRBD1; CDR3 protein: ASSPQEQGAIVDTQY
V gene: TRBV5-4; J gene: TRBJ2-1; D gene: .; CDR3 protein: ASSLASAYNEQF
V gene: TRBV5-1; J gene: TRBJ2-2; D gene: TRBD1; CDR3 protein: ASSSDRGANTGELF
V gene: TRBV7-2; J gene: TRBJ2-1; D gene: .; CDR3 protein: ASSLEVGGSYNEQF
V gene: TRBV5-1; J gene: TRBJ2-7; D gene: TRBD1; CDR3 protein: ASSSRTGGFSYEQY
V gene: TRBV5-6; J gene: TRBJ2-2; D gene: .; CDR3 protein: ASSTLDIRTGELF
V gene: TRBV6-6; J gene: TRBJ2-3; D gene: .; CDR3 protein: ASKMGLGQDTQY
V gene: TRBV5-1; J gene: TRBJ1-2; D gene: .; CDR3 protein: ASSREQDGYT
V gene: TRBV5-4; J gene: TRBJ2-5; D gene: TRBD2; CDR3 protein: ASSLGQRGLETQY
V gene: TRBV10-2; J gene: TRBJ1-1; D gene: .; CDR3 protein: ASSETGMNTEAF
V gene: TRBV5-1; J gene: TRBJ2-2; D gene: TRBD1; CDR3 protein: ASSAGQGSAGELF
V gene: TRBV5-5; J gene: TRBJ2-2; D gene: TRBD1; CDR3 protein: ASSWTGGPNTGELF
V gene: TRBV19; J gene: TRBJ2-6; D gene: TRBD1; CDR3 protein: ASSTLGGAGANVLT
V gene: TRBV5-1; J gene: TRBJ2-7; D gene: .; CDR3 protein: ASSLEGVGEQY
V gene: TRBV23-1; J gene: TRBJ2-1; D gene: TRBD2; CDR3 protein: ASSQSPSGPSYNEQF